Listed here are 12 T cell receptor beta chains from one sample, sequenced in a study of blood T cell repertoires in COVID-19. Sequencing was performed with immunoSEQ multiplex PCR; in TCRdb, only in-frame clones are kept and a portion is missing. The table has about 130,000 clones, 65% to 90% seen once; the top ten hold 8% to 9.5%. Sequencing used peripheral blood. The receptors here all came from a woman aged 60 to 75 with active or convalescent COVID-19.

The chain recombines TRBV19 with TRBJ2-2, with D perhaps matching TRBD2 (6 bases). The ends were cut back, 5 bases at V and 2 bases at J, with 21 bases in the middle. The CDR3 spans 18 residues. The germline V gene has CDR1 LNHDA and CDR2 SQIVND (reference sequence). As DNA, the CDR3 is TGTGCCAGTAGTCACCCCTGGCAGCTAGCGAACAACACCGGGGAGCTGTTTTTT. Protein product: CASSHPWQLANNTGELFF.

The chain uses TRBV7-9 and TRBJ2-5, with D unclear. There are 17 residues in the CDR3. CDR1 and CDR2 from the germline V gene are SEHNR and FQNEAQ (reference sequence). V shed 2 bases and J shed 2 bases, with 18 bases lying between them. CDR3 in DNA: TGTGCCAGCAGCTTACAAGCCGTCCCTGACAATCAAGAGACCCAGTACTTC. Its translation: CASSLQAVPDNQETQYF.

The chain joins TRBV21-1 to TRBJ1-5; no check of the table's D call, TRBD1, against the DNA was made. TRBV21-1 is reported as a pseudogene. The CDR3 consists of 14 residues. The CDR3 sequence is CASTLGQGGQPQHF. Here the CDR3 DNA reads TGTGCCAGCACCCTGGGACAGGGAGGGCAGCCCCAGCATTTT.

This sequence joins TRBV18 and TRBJ1-3; possible D gene TRBD1, 5 bases. Germline lookup yields CDR1 KGHSH and CDR2 LQKENI. V dropped 6 bases and J dropped 4 bases, with 19 bases sitting between them. CDR3 length: 16 residues. The DNA for the CDR3 is TGTGCCAGCTCCCACGGAACAGGCCGGGCCGGAAACACCATATATTTT. Amino acids: CASSHGTGRAGNTIYF.

J is TRBJ2-2 and V is TRBV6-5; D is ambiguous. The CDR3 is made up of 13 amino acids. Trimming took off 0 bases at V and 8 bases at J, with 7 bases between the two ends. Germline assignment: CDR1 MNHEY and CDR2 SVGAGI. The CDR3 bases are TGTGCCAGCAGTTACTCGGTTGAGGGGGAGCTGTTTTTT. This encodes CASSYSVEGELFF.

This chain's CDR3 is CASEDSLFTDTQYF. The CDR3 DNA follows: TGTGCCAGTGAGGACAGCCTATTCACAGATACGCAGTATTTT. J is TRBJ2-3 and V is TRBV19; TRBD1 might be the D (6 bases). Looked up from germline, CDR1 is LNHDA and CDR2 is SQIVND (reference sequence). The CDR3 has 14 residues. V lost 8 bases and J 2 bases, leaving 14 bases between the germline ends.

DNA of the CDR3: TGCGCCAGCAGCCAAGAGGTCGGACTAGCGGGGGCAGATACGCAGTATTTT. Translated, it gives CASSQEVGLAGADTQYF. The chain joins TRBV4-1 to TRBJ2-3; TRBD2 matches at 13 bases. This CDR3 has 17 amino acids. V lost 0 bases to trimming and J lost 4 bases; unmatched junction nucleotides: 4. Germline CDR1 reads MGHRA; CDR2 reads YSYEKL.

V and J are TRBV10-2 and TRBJ2-7, with TRBD1 identical over 7 bases. The CDR3 is 14 amino acids. Trimming cost V 3 bases and J 2 bases; bases outside gene matches: 4. CDR1 and CDR2 (germline): WSHSY, SAAADI. DNA of the CDR3: TGCGCCAGCAGTGAACAGGGGTCCACCTACGAGCAGTACGTC. Encoded protein: CASSEQGSTYEQYV.

The J gene is TRBJ2-7, the V gene TRBV7-8; 15 bases align to TRBD2. This CDR3 is built from 14 residues. Looked up from germline, CDR1 is SGHVS and CDR2 is FQNEAQ. V shed 7 bases and J 12 bases; nucleotides not matched to a gene: 10. The CDR3 region is CASKLTGTSGRTYF. For the CDR3, the DNA is TGTGCCAGCAAGCTCACCGGGACTAGCGGGAGGACGTACTTC.

This clone occurred once. The V call is TRBV29-1, the J call TRBJ2-3; 9 nucleotides align to TRBD1. Germline V lookup: CDR1 SQVTM, CDR2 ANQGSEA. This CDR3 has 17 residues. V shed 0 bases and J 0 bases; nucleotides not matched to a gene: 7. The CDR3 sequence is CSVEDPYRGPSTDTQYF. Here the CDR3 DNA reads TGCAGCGTTGAAGACCCCTACAGGGGGCCTAGCACAGATACGCAGTATTTT.

As DNA, the CDR3 is TGTGCCAGCTCCTCCAGGATTGATGGCTACACCTTC. Amino acids: CASSSRIDGYTF. The chain recombines TRBV12-3 or TRBV12-4 with TRBJ1-2; unclear D gene. The CDR3 contains 12 residues. V was clipped by 8 bases and J by 6 bases, with 13 bases between them.

The chain carries TRBV7-8 and TRBJ1-2, with 8 bases that match TRBD1. The CDR3 sequence is 15 residues long. CDR1 is SGHVS and CDR2 is FQNEAQ in the germline V gene. V dropped 5 bases and J dropped 3; count of bases not matched to a gene: 8. The CDR3 spells CASSPSGGAYYGYTF. The CDR3 bases are TGTGCCAGCAGCCCTTCAGGGGGCGCGTACTATGGCTACACCTTC.